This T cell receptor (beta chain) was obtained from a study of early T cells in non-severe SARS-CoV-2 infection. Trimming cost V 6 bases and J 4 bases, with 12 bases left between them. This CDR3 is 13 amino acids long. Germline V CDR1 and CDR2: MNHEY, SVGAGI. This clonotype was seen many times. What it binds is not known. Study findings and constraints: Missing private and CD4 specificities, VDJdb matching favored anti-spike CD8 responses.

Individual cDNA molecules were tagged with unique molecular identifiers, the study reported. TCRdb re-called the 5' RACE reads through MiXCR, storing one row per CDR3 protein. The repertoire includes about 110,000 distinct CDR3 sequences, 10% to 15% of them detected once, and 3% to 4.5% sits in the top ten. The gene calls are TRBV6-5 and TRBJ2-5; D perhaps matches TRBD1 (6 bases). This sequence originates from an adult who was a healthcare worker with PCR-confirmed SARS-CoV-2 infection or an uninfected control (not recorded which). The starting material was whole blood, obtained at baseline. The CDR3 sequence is CASSPTGRETQYF. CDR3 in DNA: TGTGCCAGCAGCCCTACAGGGAGAGAGACCCAGTACTTC.